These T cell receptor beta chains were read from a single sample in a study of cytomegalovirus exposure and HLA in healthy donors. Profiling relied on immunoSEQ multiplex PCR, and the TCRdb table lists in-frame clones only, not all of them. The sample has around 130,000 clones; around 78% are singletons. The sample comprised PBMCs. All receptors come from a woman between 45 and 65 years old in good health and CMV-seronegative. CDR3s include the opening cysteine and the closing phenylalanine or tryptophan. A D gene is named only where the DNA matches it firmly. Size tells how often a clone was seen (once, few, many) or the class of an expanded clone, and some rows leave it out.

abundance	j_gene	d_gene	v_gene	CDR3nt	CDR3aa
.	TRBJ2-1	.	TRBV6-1	TGTGCCAGCAGTTGGGACATTGGGTACAATGAGCAGTTCTTC	CASSWDIGYNEQFF
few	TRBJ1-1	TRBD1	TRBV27	TGTGCCAGCAGTAAACAGGGGAAGGGTGAAGCTTTCTTT	CASSKQGKGEAFF
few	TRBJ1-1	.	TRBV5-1	TGCGCCAGCAGGATACAGAACACTGAAGCTTTCTTT	CASRIQNTEAFF
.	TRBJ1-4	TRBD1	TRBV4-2	TGTGCCAGCAGCCAAGGGAAGACAGGGGCGGCCTTAGAGGAAAAACTGTTTTTT	CASSQGKTGAALEEKLFF
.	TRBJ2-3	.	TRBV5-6	TGTGCCAGCAGCGCCACTACAGGGTTCCCAGATACGCAGTATTTT	CASSATTGFPDTQYF
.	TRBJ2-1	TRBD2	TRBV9	TGTGCCAGCAGCGTAGTGCTAGCGGCTTACAATGAGCAGTTCTTC	CASSVVLAAYNEQFF
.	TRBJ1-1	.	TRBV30	TGTGCCTGGAGTCCGGTATCTGAAGCTTTCTTT	CAWSPVSEAFF
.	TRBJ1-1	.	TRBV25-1	TGTGCCAGCAGACCCGCAGGGAACACTGAAGCTTTCTTT	CASRPAGNTEAFF
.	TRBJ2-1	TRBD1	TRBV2	TGTGCCAGCTGCCCGGACAGGGATTACAATGAGCAGTTCTTC	CASCPDRDYNEQFF
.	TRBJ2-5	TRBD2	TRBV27	TGTGCCAGCAGTTCCGCCCTTGTGGGGGCCGGGAGGGAGAGGGAGACCCAGTACTTC	CASSSALVGAGRERETQYF
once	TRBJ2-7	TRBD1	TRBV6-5	TGTGCCAGCAGTCCCCCGGGACAGGGGTACGAGCAGTACTTC	CASSPPGQGYEQYF
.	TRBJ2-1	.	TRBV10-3	TGTGCCATCAGTGTCGACAATGAGCAGTTCTTC	CAISVDNEQFF
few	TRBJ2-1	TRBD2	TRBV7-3	TGTGCCAGCAGCCCTACTAGCGGCAATGAGCAGTTCTTC	CASSPTSGNEQFF
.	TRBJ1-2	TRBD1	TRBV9	TGTGCCAGCAGCTGGACAGGGGACTATGGCTACACCTTC	CASSWTGDYGYTF
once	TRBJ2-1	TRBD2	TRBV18	TGTGCCAGCTCATCGGGACTAGCGGGAGGGTATGGTGAGCAGTTCTTC	CASSSGLAGGYGEQFF
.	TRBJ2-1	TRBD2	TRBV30	TGTGCCTGGAGTGTCCCATGGCTAGCGGCCTACAATGAGCAGTTCTTC	CAWSVPWLAAYNEQFF
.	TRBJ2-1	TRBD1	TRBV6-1	TGTGCCAGCAGCCGGGACAGGGGTATCGATGAGCAGTTCTTC	CASSRDRGIDEQFF
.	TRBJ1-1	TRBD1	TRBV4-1	TGCGCCAGCAGCCAAGGTCTGGACAGGGCGACTGAAGCTTTCTTT	CASSQGLDRATEAFF
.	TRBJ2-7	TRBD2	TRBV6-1	TGTGCCAGCAGTTCCCGACTAGCGGAGGCGCACGAGCAGTACTTC	CASSSRLAEAHEQYF
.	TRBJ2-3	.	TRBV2	TGTGCCAGCAGTGTGATACCGACGGAGGCTCGCTATTTT	CASSVIPTEARYF
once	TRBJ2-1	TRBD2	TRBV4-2	TGTGCCAGCAGCCCCATAGCGGGGATGACCTACAATGAGCAGTTCTTC	CASSPIAGMTYNEQFF
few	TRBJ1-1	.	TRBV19	TGTGCCAGTTTTCAGGCCACTGAAGCTTTCTTT	CASFQATEAFF
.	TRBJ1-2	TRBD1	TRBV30	TGTGCCTGGAGTGTGTCTGGGGGACAGGCGAACTATGGCTACACCTTC	CAWSVSGGQANYGYTF
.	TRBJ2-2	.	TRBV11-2	TGTGCCAGCAGCTTAGGACTAGGAAAATACGGGGAGCTGTTTTTT	CASSLGLGKYGELFF
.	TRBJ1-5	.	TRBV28	TGTGCCAGCAATGAGGGTTGGCAGCCCCAGCATTTT	CASNEGWQPQHF
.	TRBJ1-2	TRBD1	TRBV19	TGTGCCAGTAGTACGAGACAGGGGGCAATCTATGGCTACACCTTC	CASSTRQGAIYGYTF
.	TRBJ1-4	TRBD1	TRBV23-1	TGCGCCAGCAGTCCTAGGGACAGAAAGGGCGAAAAACTGTTTTTT	CASSPRDRKGEKLFF
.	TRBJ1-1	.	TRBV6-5	TGTGCCAGCCAAGTTACGTCAAGGAGGAACACTGAAGCTTTCTTT	CASQVTSRRNTEAFF
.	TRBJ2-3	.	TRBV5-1	TGCGCCAGCAGCTTGGCCCAACAGGGTGATACGCAGTATTTT	CASSLAQQGDTQYF
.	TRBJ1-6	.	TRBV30	TGTGCCTGGGGTACCGGTCGGGGATTTAATTCACCCCTCCACTTT	CAWGTGRGFNSPLHF
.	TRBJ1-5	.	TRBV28	TGTGCCAGCAGTTTTGGCAGGCACCCCAATCAGCCCCAGCATTTT	CASSFGRHPNQPQHF
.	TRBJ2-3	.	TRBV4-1	TGCGCCAGCTCCCTCGGGCTAGCAAACACAGATACGCAGTATTTT	CASSLGLANTDTQYF
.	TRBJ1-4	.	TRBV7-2	TGTGCCAGCAGCCCTATTTTAACAGGCCTAGATGAAAAACTGTTTTTT	CASSPILTGLDEKLFF
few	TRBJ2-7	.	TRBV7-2	TGTGCCAGCAGCTTAGTAGGGGGAAGCTCCTACGAGCAGTACTTC	CASSLVGGSSYEQYF
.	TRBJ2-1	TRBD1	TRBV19	TGTGCCAGTAGTATCCGGACAGGTCAAAGCAATGAGCAGTTCTTC	CASSIRTGQSNEQFF
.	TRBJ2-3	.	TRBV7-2	TGTGCCAGCAGCCCTACGGGGGTTCACACAGATACGCAGTATTTT	CASSPTGVHTDTQYF
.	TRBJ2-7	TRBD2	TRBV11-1	TGTGCCAGCAGCTTAGAAGGACTAGCGAGCTACGAGCAGTACTTC	CASSLEGLASYEQYF
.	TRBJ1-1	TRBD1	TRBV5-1	TGCGCCAGCAGCGGGGGACAGGGGAACTTCCGAAAGAACACTGAAGCTTTCTTT	CASSGGQGNFRKNTEAFF